These 21 T cell receptor beta chains came from one sample sequenced in a study of PD-1 blockade in classical Hodgkin lymphoma. Profiled with immunoSEQ multiplex PCR; TCRdb holds only in-frame clones, not every one. The table lists thousands of clones, roughly 65% of them singletons. Time point given: cycle 4 day 1 (C4D1), after less than 7 weeks of nivolumab. With no exception, relapse followed autologous stem cell transplantation in all patients, and brentuximab vedotin exposure varied. The investigators isolated CD8+ T cells from thawed PBMCs using magnetic negative selection. The material was CD8+ T cells from blood, obtained before the fourth cycle of nivolumab. Every receptor here comes from a human donor with classical Hodgkin lymphoma.

This chain uses TRBV7-9 with TRBJ2-7; either TRBD1 or TRBD2 may supply D (5 bases each). The germline gives CDR1 SEHNR, CDR2 FQNEAQ (reference sequence). The CDR3 covers 13 residues. The V end lost 3 bases, the J end lost 3 bases, and 9 bases lay between the germline ends. CDR3 residues: CASSFFGGYEQYF. The CDR3 DNA reads as TGTGCCAGCAGCTTTTTTGGGGGCTACGAGCAGTACTTC. The whole variable domain, filled in from reference TRBV7-9 and TRBJ2-7, reads DTGVSQNPRHKITKRGQNVTFRCDPISEHNRLYWYRQTLGQGPEFLTYFQNEAQLEKSRLLSDRFSAERPKGSFSTLEIQRTEQGDSAMYLCASSFFGGYEQYFGPGTRLTVT.

V and J are TRBV5-1 and TRBJ2-7; TRBD2 aligns across 7 bases. CDR1 is SGHRS, CDR2 YFSETQ, per germline. This CDR3 region has 14 residues. V shed 2 bases and J 9 bases; nucleotides not matched to a gene: 11. CDR3 DNA: TGCGCCAGCAGCTTAGGCGTCGGCGGCGGGGGGCAGTACTTC. It codes for CASSLGVGGGGQYF.

The chain combines TRBV5-5 with TRBJ2-2; D possibly corresponds to TRBD2 (5 bases). There are 18 residues in the CDR3. Trimming cost V 4 bases and J 4 bases, with 23 bases left between them. The germline V gene encodes CDR1 SGHKS and CDR2 YYEKEE (reference sequence). The CDR3 loop is CASSRYGVGDPSTGELFF. CDR3 coding DNA: TGTGCCAGCAGCCGTTACGGGGTTGGAGACCCCAGCACCGGGGAGCTGTTTTTT.

The chain recombines TRBV11-2 with TRBJ1-6; the match to TRBD1 covers 8 bases. This CDR3 contains 14 residues. J lost 10 bases, V lost 4 bases, and 6 bases had no gene match. Per the germline V gene, CDR1 is SGHAT and CDR2 is FQNNGV. CDR3: CASSSDRALSPLHF. The CDR3 coding sequence is TGTGCCAGCAGCTCGGACAGGGCACTCTCACCCCTCCACTTT.

The chain has TRBV5-6 and TRBJ2-7; D gene ambiguous. The germline V gene encodes CDR1 SGHDT and CDR2 YYEEEE. The CDR3 consists of 13 residues. Trimming stripped 3 bases from V and 7 bases from J, with 14 bases between. This CDR3 is CASSSISKREQYF. In DNA, the CDR3 is TGTGCCAGCAGCTCGATATCCAAGAGGGAGCAGTACTTC.

The chain uses TRBV9 and TRBJ2-1; D remains unclear. The CDR3 totals 12 residues. Germline V gene lookup returns CDR1 SGDLS and CDR2 YYNGEE. Trimming stripped 0 bases from V and 5 bases from J, with 3 bases between. CDR3 region: CASSVGDNEQFF. CDR3 nucleotides: TGTGCCAGCAGCGTAGGAGACAATGAGCAGTTCTTC.

This chain uses TRBV30 with TRBJ2-5; D is perhaps TRBD1 or TRBD2 (7 bases each). With 3 bases removed from V and 5 bases from J, the gap between germline ends came to 13 bases. This CDR3 contains 13 residues. The germline V gene has CDR1 GTSNPN and CDR2 SVGIG (reference sequence). The CDR3 sequence is CAWRVQGGETQYF. The CDR3 DNA is TGTGCCTGGAGGGTGCAGGGGGGGGAGACCCAGTACTTC.

This clone has just one count. The chain recombines TRBV7-8 with TRBJ2-3, with D perhaps matching TRBD2 (6 bases). The CDR3 is made up of 15 amino acids. The ends were cut back, 5 bases at V and 2 bases at J, with 14 bases in the middle. Germline V lookup: CDR1 SGHVS, CDR2 FQNEAQ. CDR3 loop: CASSRRDSYTDTQYF. CDR3 in DNA: TGTGCCAGCAGCCGCCGGGACTCCTACACAGATACGCAGTATTTT.

This clone was seen only once. The chain employs TRBV7-9 and TRBJ2-2; TRBD1 might be the D (6 bases). The CDR3 extends over 16 amino acids. V dropped 4 bases and J dropped 6 bases, with 18 bases sitting between them. CDR1 and CDR2 from the germline V gene are SEHNR and FQNEAQ (reference sequence). The CDR3 loop is CASSSIRDKKAGELFF. DNA for the CDR3: TGTGCCAGCAGCTCCATCCGGGACAAAAAGGCCGGGGAGCTGTTTTTT.

J is TRBJ2-1 and V is TRBV19; D is perhaps TRBD1 or TRBD2 (5 bases each). The CDR3 is made up of 13 amino acids. The germline V gene has CDR1 LNHDA and CDR2 SQIVND (reference sequence). V was clipped by 8 bases and J by 3 bases, with 11 bases between them. The CDR3 region is CASAGTDYNEQFF. CDR3 DNA sequence: TGTGCCAGTGCCGGGACGGACTACAATGAGCAGTTCTTC.

The gene calls are TRBV7-9 and TRBJ2-1; D unresolved. V was pared by 3 bases and J by 6 bases, with 9 bases between. The CDR3 has 13 residues. Germline lookup yields CDR1 SEHNR and CDR2 FQNEAQ (reference sequence). The CDR3 spells CASSLLLSNEQFF. CDR3 bases: TGTGCCAGCAGCTTGCTATTGAGCAATGAGCAGTTCTTC.

The gene calls are TRBV6-5 and TRBJ2-7, with 10 bases lining up with TRBD2. J was trimmed by 2 bases and V by 6 bases; bases with no gene match: 7. In germline, CDR1 is MNHEY, CDR2 SVGAGI. CDR3 size: 15 residues. This CDR3 reads CASSTTSGTPYEQYF. The CDR3 bases are TGTGCCAGCAGCACAACTAGCGGGACCCCCTACGAGCAGTACTTC.

By share, this clone ranks as medium-sized. The chain is built from TRBV4-1 and TRBJ2-7; D is ambiguous. Per the germline V gene, CDR1 is MGHRA and CDR2 is YSYEKL. Deletions cut 1 base from V and 6 bases from J, with 16 bases between. This CDR3 region has 15 residues. DNA of the CDR3: TGCGCCAGCAGCCAAGTTGGCGTGACGCCTACCGAGCAGTACTTC. Translated: CASSQVGVTPTEQYF.

The CDR3 bases are TGTGCCAGCAGTATACTAGCCCTCTACAATGAGCAGTTCTTC. This encodes CASSILALYNEQFF. The genes are TRBV6-1 and TRBJ2-1; tentative D call: TRBD2 (6 bases). CDR1 and CDR2 (germline): MNHNS, SASEGT. V lost 5 bases and J 3 bases, leaving 11 bases between the germline ends. The CDR3 has 14 amino acids.

The rearrangement uses TRBV7-9 and TRBJ1-5; D may be TRBD1 (5 bases). Germline V gene sequence: CDR1 SEHNR, CDR2 FQNEAQ (reference sequence). The CDR3 has 15 amino acids. Between the trimmed V and J ends, which lost 5 bases and 5 bases, there was a span of 16 bases. Here the CDR3 reads CASSTETVADQPQHF. Written as DNA, the CDR3 is TGTGCCAGCAGCACCGAGACAGTAGCCGATCAGCCCCAGCATTTT.

The chain links TRBV27 to TRBJ2-7, with a possible D match to TRBD1 (6 bases). Between the trimmed V and J ends, which lost 5 bases and 1 base, there was a span of 9 bases. The CDR3 is made up of 13 amino acids. Germline V gene lookup returns CDR1 MNHEY and CDR2 SMNVEV (reference sequence). The CDR3 DNA follows: TGTGCCAGCAGTGGCACAGGGTCCTACGAGCAGTACTTC. Translation gives CASSGTGSYEQYF.

This rearrangement joins TRBV7-9 to TRBJ1-5, with D unresolved. The CDR3 is made up of 14 amino acids. Trimming took 1 base from V and 0 from J, leaving 4 bases between them. In germline, CDR1 is SEHNR, CDR2 FQNEAQ (reference sequence). The CDR3 nucleotides are TGTGCCAGCAGCTTAGGTTATAGCAATCAGCCCCAGCATTTT. Protein product: CASSLGYSNQPQHF.

This clone was seen a handful of times. The chain carries TRBV7-8 and TRBJ2-5; TRBD2 matches 15 bases. CDR3 length equals 17 residues. Per the germline V gene, CDR1 is SGHVS and CDR2 is FQNEAQ. The V gene end was trimmed by 3 bases and the J gene end by 2 bases; junction bases not matched to a gene: 4. The CDR3 nucleotides read TGTGCCAGCAGCTTTCTAGGACTAGCGGGAGGGCAAGAGACCCAGTACTTC. Translated: CASSFLGLAGGQETQYF. The full variable domain, with the rest looked up from reference TRBV7-8 and TRBJ2-5, is GAGVSQSPRYKVAKRGQDVALRCDPISGHVSLFWYQQALGQGPEFLTYFQNEAQLDKSGLPSDRFFAERPEGSVSTLKIQRTQQEDSAVYLCASSFLGLAGGQETQYFGPGTRLLVL.

This chain joins TRBV15 and TRBJ1-2; D possibly corresponds to TRBD1 (6 bases). CDR1 is LNHNV, CDR2 YYDKDF, per germline (reference sequence). The V gene lost 0 bases and the J gene lost 4 bases, with 15 bases spanning the gap. This CDR3 region has 16 residues. CDR3 residues: CATSRDYPGDLYGYTF. CDR3 DNA sequence: TGTGCCACCAGCAGAGATTATCCAGGGGATCTCTATGGCTACACCTTC.

The CDR3 is CASSQVGEETQYF. CDR3 DNA: TGCGCCAGCAGCCAAGTTGGGGAAGAGACCCAGTACTTC. The chain couples TRBV4-1 to TRBJ2-5; D ambiguous. The V gene lost 1 base and the J gene lost 3 bases, with 6 bases spanning the gap. This CDR3 spans 13 amino acids. Germline CDR1 MGHRA, CDR2 YSYEKL.

This clone is classed as large (0.1 to 1%). This chain connects TRBV6-5 to TRBJ2-1, with 8 positions matching TRBD2. The CDR3 is 14 residues long. Germline lookup yields CDR1 MNHEY and CDR2 SVGAGI. V was pared by 6 bases and J by 6 bases, with 7 bases of the junction left unmatched. This chain's CDR3 is CASSPTTSGNEQFF. In DNA, the CDR3 is TGTGCCAGCAGCCCTACTACTAGCGGCAATGAGCAGTTCTTC.